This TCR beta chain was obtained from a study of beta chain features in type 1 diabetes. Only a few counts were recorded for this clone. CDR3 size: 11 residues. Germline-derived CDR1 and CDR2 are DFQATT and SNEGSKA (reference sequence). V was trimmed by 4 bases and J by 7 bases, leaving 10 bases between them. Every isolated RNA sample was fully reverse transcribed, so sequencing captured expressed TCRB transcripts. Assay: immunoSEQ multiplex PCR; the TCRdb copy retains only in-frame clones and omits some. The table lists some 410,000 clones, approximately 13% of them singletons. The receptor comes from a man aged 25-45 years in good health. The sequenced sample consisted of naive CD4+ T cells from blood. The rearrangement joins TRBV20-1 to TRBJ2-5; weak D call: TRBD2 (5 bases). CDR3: CSATYEGTQYF. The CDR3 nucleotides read TGCAGTGCTACCTATGAGGGGACCCAGTACTTC.